What follows are 21 T cell receptor beta chains derived from one specimen sequenced in a study of cytomegalovirus exposure and HLA in healthy donors. Measured with immunoSEQ multiplex PCR; TCRdb has only the in-frame clones, and not every one. This table holds 200,000 or so clones, about 91% found once. Sequenced input: PBMCs. These TCRs come from a young woman in good health and CMV-seronegative.

The CDR3 bases are TGTGCCAGTACCTCCACGACAGGGGAGACTGAAGCTTTCTTT. It codes for CASTSTTGETEAFF. J is TRBJ1-1 and V is TRBV19; 8 bases align to TRBD1. There are 14 residues in the CDR3. CDR1 is LNHDA, CDR2 SQIVND, per germline (reference sequence). Unmatched junction bases numbered 9, after V lost 7 bases and J lost 5 bases.

The gene calls are TRBV20-1 and TRBJ2-5; D is undetermined. The germline V gene encodes CDR1 DFQATT and CDR2 SNEGSKA (reference sequence). The ends were cut back, 6 bases at V and 4 bases at J, with 6 bases in the middle. The CDR3 runs to 10 residues. For the CDR3, the DNA is TGCAGTGCGTACAGAGAGACCCAGTACTTC. Translating gives CSAYRETQYF.

The V call is TRBV21-1, the J call TRBJ2-7; the table gives TRBD1 as D, unverified against the DNA. TRBV21-1 represents a pseudogene. The CDR3 covers 16 residues. As DNA, the CDR3 is TGTGCCAGCAGCAAAGGCCGGGGGACAGGGAACTACGAGCAGTACTTC. The encoded protein is CASSKGRGTGNYEQYF.

The chain couples TRBV2 to TRBJ2-6; maybe TRBD2 (5 bases). The germline CDR1 and CDR2 sequences are SNHLY and FYNNEI. V dropped 2 bases and J dropped 0 bases, with 17 bases sitting between them. The CDR3 covers 19 residues. This chain's CDR3 is CASSEFGVGLGSGANVLTF. The CDR3 bases are TGTGCCAGCAGTGAATTCGGGGTTGGGTTGGGCTCTGGGGCCAACGTCCTGACTTTC.

The genes are TRBV5-1 and TRBJ2-3, with a tentative D call TRBD1 (6 bases). Germline-derived CDR1 and CDR2 are SGHRS and YFSETQ. Trimming removed 4 bases at V and 6 bases at J, with 12 bases between. This CDR3 has 13 residues. CDR3 residues: CASSGTGHDTQYF. The CDR3 DNA reads TGCGCCAGCAGCGGTACGGGACATGATACGCAGTATTTT.

CDR3 DNA sequence: TGCAGCGTTGAACCGGCAGATACGCAGTATTTT. It codes for CSVEPADTQYF. This chain connects TRBV29-1 to TRBJ2-3; D is ambiguous. The CDR3 length is 11 residues. The V end lost 2 bases, the J end lost 4 bases, and 4 bases lay between the germline ends. Germline assignment: CDR1 SQVTM and CDR2 ANQGSEA.

This clone was seen only once. The chain recombines TRBV7-6 with TRBJ2-2; 8 bases line up with TRBD2. This CDR3 region has 16 residues. Per the germline V gene, CDR1 is SGHVS and CDR2 is FNYEAQ. The trim removed 1 base at V and 3 bases at J, leaving 4 bases unmatched. Written as DNA, the CDR3 is TGTGCCAGCAGCTTAGGGGCTAGCGGGCACACCGGGGAGCTGTTTTTT. Translation gives CASSLGASGHTGELFF.

The chain uses TRBV10-3 and TRBJ2-7; tentatively, D is TRBD2 (7 bases). Germline V gene data show CDR1 as ENHRY and CDR2 as SYGVKD. The CDR3 extends over 16 amino acids. V was clipped by 10 bases and J by 5 bases, with 27 bases between them. This chain's CDR3 is CATKTPTGGAADEQYF. The CDR3 DNA reads as TGTGCCACCAAAACTCCCACGGGGGGCGCTGCCGACGAGCAGTACTTC.

The chain employs TRBV30 and TRBJ1-4; TRBD1 aligns across 7 bases. Germline CDR1 is GTSNPN and CDR2 is SVGIG (reference sequence). This CDR3 region has 14 residues. Trimming removed 4 bases from V and 8 bases from J; junction bases left unmatched: 10. The CDR3 DNA reads TGTGCCTGGACCCCCAGGGGGAGGAGGGAAAAACTGTTTTTT. Its protein product is CAWTPRGRREKLFF.

This clone is a singleton in its sample. J is TRBJ2-2 and V is TRBV29-1; D ambiguous. V dropped 4 bases and J dropped 5 bases, with 14 bases sitting between them. The germline gives CDR1 SQVTM, CDR2 ANQGSEA. The CDR3 has 14 amino acids. CDR3 sequence: CSVVRPGPTGELFF. CDR3 DNA: TGCAGCGTTGTACGGCCGGGTCCTACCGGGGAGCTGTTTTTT.

The chain uses TRBV5-1 and TRBJ2-1, with D perhaps TRBD1 (5 bases). Germline V gene sequence: CDR1 SGHRS, CDR2 YFSETQ. The V end was cut by 7 bases, the J end by 0 bases, with 14 bases between. CDR3 size: 15 residues. CDR3 residues: CASVTDTGSYNEQFF. The CDR3 DNA reads TGCGCCAGCGTAACGGACACCGGCTCCTACAATGAGCAGTTCTTC.

This clone was observed once. The rearrangement links TRBV27 to TRBJ2-2; possible D gene TRBD2, 5 bases. The CDR3 extends over 16 amino acids. V dropped 2 bases and J dropped 6 bases, with 16 bases sitting between them. Germline values: CDR1 MNHEY, CDR2 SMNVEV (reference sequence). The CDR3 DNA is TGTGCCAGCAGTTTAGGACCGGGGAAATACGCCGGGGAGCTGTTTTTT. This encodes CASSLGPGKYAGELFF.

The gene calls are TRBV2 and TRBJ1-5, with a tentative D call TRBD1 (6 bases). There are 15 residues in the CDR3. The germline V and J ends were trimmed by 3 bases and 1 base, with 10 bases remaining between them. Germline V lookup: CDR1 SNHLY, CDR2 FYNNEI. CDR3 protein: CASSEDRGSNQPQHF. The CDR3 coding sequence is TGTGCCAGCAGTGAGGACAGAGGAAGCAATCAGCCCCAGCATTTT.

The J gene is TRBJ2-7, the V gene TRBV11-2, with D possibly TRBD1 on 5 matching bases. Trimming pared 0 bases from V and 6 bases from J, leaving 9 bases between. This CDR3 region has 13 residues. Germline CDR1 is SGHAT and CDR2 is FQNNGV. CDR3: CASSLERGLEQYF. As DNA, the CDR3 is TGTGCCAGCAGCTTAGAAAGGGGCCTCGAGCAGTACTTC.

V gene TRBV28 combines with J gene TRBJ1-5, with a tentative D call TRBD1 (5 bases). The germline V and J ends were trimmed by 2 bases and 4 bases, with 9 bases remaining between them. The CDR3 is made up of 14 amino acids. Germline V gene lookup returns CDR1 MDHEN and CDR2 SYDVKM. The CDR3 loop reads CASSLGARNQPQHF. In DNA, the CDR3 is TGTGCCAGCAGTTTAGGGGCCCGAAATCAGCCCCAGCATTTT.

This chain joins TRBV28 and TRBJ2-5, with D maybe TRBD1 (6 bases). CDR3 size: 14 residues. V shed 2 bases and J shed 4 bases, with 11 bases lying between them. The germline gives CDR1 MDHEN, CDR2 SYDVKM. The CDR3 DNA reads as TGTGCCAGCAGTTTACCAGGGGTACGAGAGACCCAGTACTTC. Translated: CASSLPGVRETQYF.

This clone appeared once. This chain uses TRBV7-6 with TRBJ2-1; the match to TRBD2 covers 10 bases. V shed 2 bases, J shed 8 bases, and the junction held 9 bases outside the gene matches. The CDR3 is 16 amino acids. Germline V gives CDR1 SGHVS, CDR2 FNYEAQ. DNA of the CDR3: TGTGCCAGCAGCTTAAGACCAGCGGGAGGGCCCCATGAGCAGTTCTTC. Its translation is CASSLRPAGGPHEQFF.

J is TRBJ1-5 and V is TRBV28; tentatively, D is TRBD1 (5 bases). Germline CDR1 MDHEN, CDR2 SYDVKM. This CDR3 contains 12 residues. V was shortened by 6 bases and J by 7 bases, with 10 bases between the two germline ends. The CDR3 DNA reads as TGTGCCAGCAGCAGGGATAGGCAGCCCCAGCATTTT. Encoded protein: CASSRDRQPQHF.

This clone was observed once. V usage is TRBV2 and J usage is TRBJ1-2, with 8 bases that match TRBD1. This CDR3 has 20 residues. The V segment lost 3 bases and the J segment 0 bases; nucleotides outside the gene matches: 18. The germline gives CDR1 SNHLY, CDR2 FYNNEI. The CDR3 nucleotides are TGTGCCAGCAGTGACCCCCGGACAGGGAGAGTCGGGAAGTCTAACTATGGCTACACCTTC. Translated, it gives CASSDPRTGRVGKSNYGYTF.

This chain joins TRBV7-9 and TRBJ2-1, with D perhaps matching TRBD2 (6 bases). This CDR3 has 13 amino acids. From germline, CDR1 is SEHNR and CDR2 FQNEAQ (reference sequence). Between the trimmed V and J ends, which lost 3 bases and 10 bases, there was a span of 13 bases. The CDR3 bases are TGTGCCAGCAGCTTTGGAGGGAGCGTAGAGCAGTTCTTC. It specifies CASSFGGSVEQFF.

The chain couples TRBV4-3 to TRBJ2-2; D gene uncertain. V gave up 3 bases and J gave up 7 bases, with 9 bases separating them. The germline CDR1 and CDR2 sequences are LGHNA and YSLEER. The CDR3 contains 13 residues. The CDR3 is CASSHQSSGELFF. The CDR3 DNA reads as TGCGCCAGCAGCCACCAATCGAGCGGGGAGCTGTTTTTT.